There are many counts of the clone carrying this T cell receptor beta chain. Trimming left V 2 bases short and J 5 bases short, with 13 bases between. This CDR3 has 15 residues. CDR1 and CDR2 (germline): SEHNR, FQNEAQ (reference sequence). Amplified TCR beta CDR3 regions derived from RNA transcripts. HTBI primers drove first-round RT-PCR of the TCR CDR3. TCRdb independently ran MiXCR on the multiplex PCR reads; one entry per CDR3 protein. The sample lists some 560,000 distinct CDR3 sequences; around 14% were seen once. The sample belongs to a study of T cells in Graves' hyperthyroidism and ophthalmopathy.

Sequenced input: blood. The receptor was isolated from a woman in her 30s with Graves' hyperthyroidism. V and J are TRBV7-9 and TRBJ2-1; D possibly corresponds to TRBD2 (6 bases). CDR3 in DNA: TGTGCCAGCAGCTTACTGCGGGATAGCCACAATGAGCAGTTCTTC. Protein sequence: CASSLLRDSHNEQFF. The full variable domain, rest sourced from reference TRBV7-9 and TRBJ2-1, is DTGVSQNPRHKITKRGQNVTFRCDPISEHNRLYWYRQTLGQGPEFLTYFQNEAQLEKSRLLSDRFSAERPKGSFSTLEIQRTEQGDSAMYLCASSLLRDSHNEQFFGPGTRLTVL.